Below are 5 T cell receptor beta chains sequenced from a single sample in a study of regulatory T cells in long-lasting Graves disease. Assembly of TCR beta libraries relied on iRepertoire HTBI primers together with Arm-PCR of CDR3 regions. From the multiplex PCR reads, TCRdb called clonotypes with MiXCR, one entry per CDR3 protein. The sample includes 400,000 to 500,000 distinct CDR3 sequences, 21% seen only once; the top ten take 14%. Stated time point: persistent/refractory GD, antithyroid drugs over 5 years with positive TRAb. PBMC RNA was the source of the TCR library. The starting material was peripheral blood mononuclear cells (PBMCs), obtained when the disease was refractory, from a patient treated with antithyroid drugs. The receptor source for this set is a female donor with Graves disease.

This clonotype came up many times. The CDR3 DNA reads TGTGCCAGCAGTGGCAGAGGCGAGCAGTACTTC. This codes for CASSGRGEQYF. The rearrangement joins TRBV28 to TRBJ2-7, with D hard to call. The V and J ends lost 5 bases and 6 bases respectively, with 8 bases between them. The CDR3 spans 11 residues. Germline V gene data show CDR1 as MDHEN and CDR2 as SYDVKM.

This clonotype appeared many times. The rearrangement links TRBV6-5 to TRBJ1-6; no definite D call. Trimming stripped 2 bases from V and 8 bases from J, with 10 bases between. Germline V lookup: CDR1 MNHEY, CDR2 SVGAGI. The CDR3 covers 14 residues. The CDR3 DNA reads TGTGCCAGCAGTTACCTCGGAAACGATTCACCCCTCCACTTT. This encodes CASSYLGNDSPLHF.

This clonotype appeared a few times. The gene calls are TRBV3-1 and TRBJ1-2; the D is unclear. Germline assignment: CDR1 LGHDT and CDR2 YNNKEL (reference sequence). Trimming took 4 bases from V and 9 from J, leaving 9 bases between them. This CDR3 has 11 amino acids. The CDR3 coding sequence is TGTGCCAGCAGCCGCTTCAATCGCTACACCTTC. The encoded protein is CASSRFNRYTF.

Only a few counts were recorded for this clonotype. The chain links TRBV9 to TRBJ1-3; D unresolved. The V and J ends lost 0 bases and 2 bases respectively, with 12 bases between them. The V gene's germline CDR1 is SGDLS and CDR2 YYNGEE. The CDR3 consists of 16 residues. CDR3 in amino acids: CASSVGTNAAGNTIYF. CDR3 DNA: TGTGCCAGCAGCGTAGGGACGAACGCGGCTGGAAACACCATATATTTT.

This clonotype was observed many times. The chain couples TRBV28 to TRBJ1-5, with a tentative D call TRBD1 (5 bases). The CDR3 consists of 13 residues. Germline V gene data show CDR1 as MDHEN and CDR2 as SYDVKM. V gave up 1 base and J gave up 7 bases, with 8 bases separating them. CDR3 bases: TGTGCCAGCAGTTTATTCCAGGGACAGCCCCAGCATTTT. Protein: CASSLFQGQPQHF.